Below are 29 T cell receptor beta chains sequenced from a single sample in a study of cytomegalovirus exposure and HLA in healthy donors. 13 Jbeta primers and 60 Vbeta primers were used for the PCR. Sequencing was performed with immunoSEQ multiplex PCR; in TCRdb, only in-frame clones are kept and a portion is missing. The table has 240,000 or so clones, roughly 82% seen once. Sequencing was done on a sample of PBMCs. The receptors shown here come from a woman in her thirties or forties in good health and CMV-seropositive.

The table lists this clone with a count of one. A junction boundary mismatches the germline segment, possibly from a read error. This sample also contains other DNA sequences that code for the same CDR3. The rearrangement links TRBV7-9 to TRBJ2-1; 8 nucleotides line up with TRBD2. The CDR3 loop spans 14 amino acids. CDR1 SEHNR and CDR2 FQNEAQ come from the germline V gene (reference sequence). In DNA form, the CDR3 reads TGTTCCAGCAGCTTAGGTCTAGCGGGCAATGAGCAGTTCTTC. It is translated as CSSSLGLAGNEQFF.

DNA of the CDR3: TGTGCCAGCAGCTTTGCTGGACTTAACTATGGCTACACCTTC. Protein: CASSFAGLNYGYTF. The genes are TRBV7-2 and TRBJ1-2; no clear D gene. The CDR3 length is 14 residues. The germline V and J ends were trimmed by 3 bases and 1 base, with 9 bases remaining between them. Germline V gives CDR1 SGHTA, CDR2 FQGNSA.

This chain uses TRBV4-1 with TRBJ2-3; 14 nucleotides match TRBD2. The CDR3 totals 20 residues. Per germline, CDR1 MGHRA and CDR2 YSYEKL. J was trimmed by 4 bases and V by 4 bases; bases with no gene match: 16. The CDR3 region has the DNA TGCGCCAGCAGCCCCCAACCGACTAGCGGGAGGGCCAGTAGCGCAGATACGCAGTATTTT. It encodes CASSPQPTSGRASSADTQYF.

Many counts were recorded for this clone. V usage is TRBV5-8 and J usage is TRBJ2-3; D might be TRBD2 (5 bases). V dropped 0 bases and J dropped 0 bases, with 11 bases sitting between them. The CDR3 runs to 16 residues. Per the germline V gene, CDR1 is SGHTS and CDR2 is YDEGEE. CDR3 DNA sequence: TGTGCCAGCAGCTTGGGTGTCGGACTGAGCACAGATACGCAGTATTTT. It specifies CASSLGVGLSTDTQYF.

This sequence joins TRBV2 and TRBJ1-4; 9 nucleotides match TRBD1. CDR1 and CDR2 (germline): SNHLY, FYNNEI. The junction had 7 bases not matched to a gene; V was cut back by 5 bases and J by 6 bases. This CDR3 has 15 amino acids. The CDR3 spells CASSIQTGGYEKLFF. Here the CDR3 DNA reads TGTGCCAGCAGTATCCAAACAGGGGGCTATGAAAAACTGTTTTTT. Combining the CDR3 with reference TRBV2 and TRBJ1-4 gives the whole variable domain EPEVTQTPSHQVTQMGQEVILRCVPISNHLYFYWYRQILGQKVEFLVSFYNNEISEKSEIFDDQFSVERPDGSNFTLKIRSTKLEDSAMYFCASSIQTGGYEKLFFGSGTQLSVL.

The chain links TRBV6-1 to TRBJ2-7, with 9 nucleotides matching TRBD2. The CDR3 loop spans 13 amino acids. CDR1 and CDR2 (germline): MNHNS, SASEGT. With V trimmed by 4 bases and J by 6 bases, 4 bases remained unmatched. This chain's CDR3 is CASSGSGGREQYF. CDR3 bases: TGTGCCAGCAGTGGGAGCGGGGGGCGCGAGCAGTACTTC.

The sample holds a few counts of this clone. J is TRBJ2-4 and V is TRBV5-4; weak D call: TRBD1 (7 bases). The CDR3 sequence is 13 residues long. Germline loops: CDR1 SGHNT, CDR2 YYREEE (reference sequence). The V end was cut by 0 bases, the J end by 11 bases, with 12 bases between. This CDR3 is CASSLAGGFVQYF. DNA for the CDR3: TGTGCCAGCAGCTTGGCAGGGGGGTTCGTTCAGTACTTC.

The rearrangement joins TRBV30 to TRBJ1-1; D not certain. The CDR3 has 12 amino acids. Germline lookup yields CDR1 GTSNPN and CDR2 SVGIG (reference sequence). CDR3 in amino acids: CATNTVNTEAFF. As DNA, the CDR3 is TGTGCGACAAATACAGTGAACACTGAAGCTTTCTTT.

This chain links TRBV30 with TRBJ2-5; TRBD2 is a possible D gene (6 bases). With the DNA end fitting TRBJ2-7 better, the J assignment may be wrong. Looked up from germline, CDR1 is GTSNPN and CDR2 is SVGIG (reference sequence). There are 11 residues in the CDR3. The CDR3: CAWMGGSEQYF. The CDR3 region has the DNA TGTGCCTGGATGGGGGGTAGCGAGCAGTACTTC.

The rearrangement uses TRBV5-1 and TRBJ1-6; D is unclear. The V and J ends lost 0 bases and 5 bases respectively, with 3 bases between them. In germline, CDR1 is SGHRS, CDR2 YFSETQ. The CDR3 has 13 residues. The CDR3, as DNA: TGCGCCAGCAGCTTGGGTAATAATTCACCCCTCCACTTT. Encoded protein: CASSLGNNSPLHF. Complete variable domain (other parts from reference TRBV5-1 and TRBJ1-6): KAGVTQTPRYLIKTRGQQVTLSCSPISGHRSVSWYQQTPGQGLQFLFEYFSETQRNKGNFPGRFSGRQFSNSRSEMNVSTLELGDSALYLCASSLGNNSPLHFGNGTRLTVT.

This clone was seen a single time. V gene TRBV6-4 combines with J gene TRBJ1-1; a weak D match, TRBD1 (6 bases). This CDR3 spans 15 amino acids. Germline V gene lookup returns CDR1 MRHNA and CDR2 SNTAGT. The V end was cut by 6 bases, the J end by 0 bases, with 14 bases between. CDR3: CASRREQGVNTEAFF. CDR3 nucleotide sequence: TGTGCCAGCAGAAGGGAACAGGGAGTGAACACTGAAGCTTTCTTT.

The chain has TRBV7-2 and TRBJ1-6; a weak D match, TRBD1 (5 bases). V lost 3 bases and J 12 bases, leaving 15 bases between the germline ends. Germline V CDR1 and CDR2: SGHTA, FQGNSA. This CDR3 spans 14 amino acids. CDR3 sequence reads: CASSLGPREGPLHF. In DNA, the CDR3 is TGTGCCAGCAGCTTGGGACCCCGGGAGGGACCCCTCCACTTT.

The V and J genes are TRBV2 and TRBJ2-7, with a tentative D call TRBD2 (6 bases). This CDR3 contains 17 residues. Trimming cost V 2 bases and J 3 bases, with 20 bases left between them. Germline values: CDR1 SNHLY, CDR2 FYNNEI. The CDR3 DNA reads TGTGCCAGCAGTGAAAAGTTCCCCAGGGAGGTTGGCTACGAGCAGTACTTC. Translation gives CASSEKFPREVGYEQYF. Full variable domain (missing parts from reference TRBV2 and TRBJ2-7): EPEVTQTPSHQVTQMGQEVILRCVPISNHLYFYWYRQILGQKVEFLVSFYNNEISEKSEIFDDQFSVERPDGSNFTLKIRSTKLEDSAMYFCASSEKFPREVGYEQYFGPGTRLTVT.

This clone was counted a few times. The chain carries TRBV19 and TRBJ2-5; 9 bases match TRBD1. Germline V gene lookup returns CDR1 LNHDA and CDR2 SQIVND (reference sequence). The CDR3 extends over 14 amino acids. J lost 5 bases, V lost 8 bases, and 9 bases had no gene match. CDR3 sequence (DNA): TGTGCCAGTTCTGCGGACAGGGGACGGGAGACCCAGTACTTC. It yields the protein CASSADRGRETQYF.

This sequence joins TRBV6-1 and TRBJ1-1; D may be TRBD1 (5 bases). Germline values: CDR1 MNHNS, CDR2 SASEGT. The CDR3 is 15 residues long. Trimming took 8 bases from V and 0 from J, leaving 16 bases between them. The CDR3 DNA follows: TGTGCCAGCCGCCTCGGGGGAGCCTTGAACACTGAAGCTTTCTTT. Translated, it gives CASRLGGALNTEAFF.

With regard to this clone: The junction departs from germline at one end; a sequencing error may be responsible. Different DNA sequences within this sample yield the same CDR3. The gene calls are TRBV7-3 and TRBJ2-3; 9 bases match TRBD2. The CDR3 contains 14 residues. Germline-derived CDR1 and CDR2 are SGHTA and FQGTGA. The CDR3 DNA sequence: TGTGCCAGCAGCCCCGGGACTAGCACCGATACGCAGTATTTT. Translated, it gives CASSPGTSTDTQYF.

For the CDR3, the DNA is TGTGCCAGCTCACCACCGGGCGGGGCTGAAGCTTTCTTT. This codes for CASSPPGGAEAFF. The chain uses TRBV18 and TRBJ1-1; D uncertain. The V gene lost 0 bases and the J gene lost 6 bases, with 8 bases spanning the gap. The CDR3 totals 13 residues. CDR1 is KGHSH, CDR2 LQKENI, per germline.

The chain combines TRBV5-5 with TRBJ1-2, with D possibly being TRBD1 (5 bases). V dropped 4 bases and J dropped 8 bases, with 18 bases sitting between them. The CDR3 consists of 14 residues. CDR1 and CDR2 from the germline V gene are SGHKS and YYEKEE (reference sequence). CDR3 nucleotide sequence: TGTGCCAGCAGCCTGGGACCCGTGGGGCAGGGCTACACCTTC. This gives the protein CASSLGPVGQGYTF.

This clone came up once. The rearrangement links TRBV10-3 to TRBJ2-1; TRBD2 matches 8 bases. CDR3 length: 15 residues. J was trimmed by 1 base and V by 6 bases; bases with no gene match: 5. Germline CDR1 and CDR2: ENHRY and SYGVKD. The CDR3 nucleotides read TGTGCCATCAGCTTTAGCGGGACTTCCTACAATGAGCAGTTCTTC. Amino acid sequence: CAISFSGTSYNEQFF.

The gene calls are TRBV7-9 and TRBJ1-3; D gene unclear. Per the germline V gene, CDR1 is SEHNR and CDR2 is FQNEAQ (reference sequence). There are 17 residues in the CDR3. Trimming stripped 5 bases from V and 0 bases from J, with 17 bases between. CDR3 sequence (DNA): TGTGCCAGCAGCGCAGACAACCTGATGTACTCTGGAAACACCATATATTTT. Residues: CASSADNLMYSGNTIYF. Together with reference TRBV7-9 and TRBJ1-3, the CDR3 gives the full variable domain: DTGVSQNPRHKITKRGQNVTFRCDPISEHNRLYWYRQTLGQGPEFLTYFQNEAQLEKSRLLSDRFSAERPKGSFSTLEIQRTEQGDSAMYLCASSADNLMYSGNTIYFGEGSWLTVV.

The chain has TRBV11-2 and TRBJ1-4; D remains unclear. V shed 5 bases and J shed 8 bases, with 18 bases lying between them. Germline V gene sequence: CDR1 SGHAT, CDR2 FQNNGV. CDR3 length equals 15 residues. CDR3: CASSRTGSPREKLFF. CDR3 nucleotides: TGTGCCAGCAGCCGCACCGGGAGCCCTAGGGAAAAACTGTTTTTT.

The chain has TRBV6-1 and TRBJ2-7; tentative D call: TRBD2 (6 bases). V gave up 0 bases and J gave up 2 bases, with 14 bases separating them. The CDR3 consists of 16 residues. CDR1 MNHNS and CDR2 SASEGT come from the germline V gene. CDR3 sequence reads: CASSEASKGLPYEQYF. The CDR3 region has the DNA TGTGCCAGCAGTGAAGCCTCTAAAGGACTACCCTACGAGCAGTACTTC.

This rearrangement joins TRBV7-6 to TRBJ2-1; 11 nucleotides agree with TRBD2. V gave up 2 bases and J gave up 7 bases; unmatched junction bases: 4. In germline, CDR1 is SGHVS, CDR2 FNYEAQ. This CDR3 is built from 15 residues. The CDR3 reads CASSLSSGGGNEQFF. The CDR3 DNA is TGTGCCAGCAGCTTAAGTAGCGGGGGGGGTAATGAGCAGTTCTTC.

V usage is TRBV18 and J usage is TRBJ2-5, with TRBD2 matching 8 bases. The CDR3 runs 14 residues. V lost 5 bases, J lost 0 bases, and 2 bases stayed unmatched. Germline CDR1 KGHSH, CDR2 LQKENI. The CDR3 bases are TGTGCCAGCTCATCGGGGGGGTACCAAGAGACCCAGTACTTC. Encoded protein: CASSSGGYQETQYF.

The table lists this clone with a count of one. The chain links TRBV11-3 to TRBJ1-2; possible D gene TRBD1, 5 bases. Germline V lookup: CDR1 SGHNT, CDR2 YENEEA. This CDR3 spans 13 amino acids. Trimming removed 6 bases from V and 0 bases from J, with 8 bases in between. The DNA for the CDR3 is TGTGCCAGCAGTCAGGGTTCTAACTATGGCTACACCTTC. Protein sequence: CASSQGSNYGYTF.

This sequence joins TRBV4-3 and TRBJ1-6; D call uncertain. The CDR3 extends over 14 amino acids. With 1 base removed from V and 8 bases from J, the gap between germline ends came to 9 bases. Germline V gives CDR1 LGHNA, CDR2 YSLEER. The CDR3 protein is CASSQGSRDSPLHF. CDR3 in DNA: TGCGCCAGCAGCCAAGGGTCGAGGGATTCACCCCTCCACTTT.

In this sample, this clone turned up once. The chain carries TRBV4-3 and TRBJ2-7, with 7 bases aligning to TRBD2. CDR1 is LGHNA and CDR2 is YSLEER in the germline V gene. After removal of 0 bases from V and 7 bases from J, the junction contained 12 bases not matched to a gene. This CDR3 contains 16 residues. The CDR3 reads CASSQDVAGATREQYF. In DNA, the CDR3 is TGCGCCAGCAGCCAAGATGTCGCGGGAGCCACCCGAGAGCAGTACTTC.

The chain combines TRBV16 with TRBJ1-2, with 9 bases lining up with TRBD1. V trimming: 0 bases; J trimming: 4 bases; junction bases outside the gene matches: 3. The CDR3 covers 15 residues. Germline loops: CDR1 KGHSY, CDR2 FQNENV. CDR3 in DNA: TGTGCCAGCAGCCAATCCCCGGACAGGGGCTATGGCTACACCTTC. It translates to CASSQSPDRGYGYTF.

This sequence joins TRBV7-2 and TRBJ2-5; D is uncertain. Germline V CDR1 and CDR2: SGHTA, FQGNSA. CDR3 size: 12 residues. The V and J ends lost 3 bases and 5 bases respectively, with 7 bases between them. The chain's CDR3 is CASSLNAETQYF. The CDR3 DNA is TGTGCCAGCAGCTTGAACGCGGAGACCCAGTACTTC.